This paragraph reports one T cell receptor beta chain. Its antigen remains unknown. The V gene's germline CDR1 is SQVTM and CDR2 ANQGSEA. Deletions cut 3 bases from V and 0 bases from J, with 5 bases between. CDR3 length: 12 residues. This entry comes from a study of shared clonotypes between healthy human individuals. Memory CD4+ cells were the fraction left after CD45RA+ naive selection. Authors' processing steps: Filtering differed, since immunoSEQ gave only junction sequences and no quality scores. This table comes from immunoSEQ multiplex PCR, and its TCRdb copy is limited to in-frame clones, with some not included. D and trimming were read from the DNA, whereas the V and J calls and clone size are those reported in that table. This sample carries some 2,400,000 clones, around 95% of them seen once, and the ten largest clones take 0.1% to 0.15%. Whole-study findings and limits: Naive subsets generally had larger estimated richness than memory subsets.

The receptor comes from a young man in good health. This chain joins TRBV29-1 and TRBJ1-1, with D unresolved. Specimen: naive CD4+ T cells sorted from blood. Indicated subset: CD45RA+ positively selected. The CDR3 spells CSVDRVNTEAFF. DNA for the CDR3: TGCAGCGTTGATAGGGTGAACACTGAAGCTTTCTTT.